The sample holds a few counts of the clone carrying this T cell receptor beta chain. No antigen is known for it. The data derive from a study of T-cell memory formation after mild COVID-19. 5'RACE primed from the constant segment yielded TCR alpha and TCR beta cDNA libraries bearing sample barcodes and UMIs. TCRdb processed the 5' RACE reads anew with MiXCR; each CDR3 protein has one entry. The repertoire holds hundreds of thousands of distinct CDR3 sequences, with roughly a fifth as singletons. The CDR3 runs to 15 residues. Trimming took 5 bases from V and 1 from J; bases not matched to a gene: 8. Germline loops: CDR1 SQVTM, CDR2 ANQGSEA. The study, taken as a whole, reports: The CD4+ clones that contracted clustered mainly within CM and EM, and the CD8+ clones concentrated in EMRA.

The chain couples TRBV29-1 to TRBJ2-1, with 7 bases matching TRBD1. This clonotype originated in an adult woman who had mild COVID-19 (a few samples of this study predate the infection). Cell type and time point are not known. Source material: PBMCs or a T cell subset sorted from them (not recorded which). CDR3 in amino acids: CSVRGGKGSYNEQFF. The CDR3 nucleotides read TGCAGCGTTAGAGGGGGCAAGGGTTCCTACAATGAGCAGTTCTTC.